The 21 T cell receptor beta chains below were found in one sample sequenced in a study of blood T cell repertoires in COVID-19. Sequenced by immunoSEQ multiplex PCR; TCRdb stores in-frame clones only, minus some. Of about 140,000 clones in the sample, 85% were seen once. The source material was peripheral blood. All receptors come from a man aged 45-65 years with acute or convalescent COVID-19.

The V gene is TRBV30, the J gene TRBJ2-7; the match to TRBD2 covers 12 bases. The CDR3 spans 16 residues. Per germline, CDR1 GTSNPN and CDR2 SVGIG (reference sequence). With 5 bases clipped from V and 0 bases from J, the junction kept 8 bases outside the gene matches. CDR3 region: CAWQGLAGKSSYEQYF. The CDR3 bases are TGTGCCTGGCAAGGACTAGCGGGGAAAAGCTCCTACGAGCAGTACTTC.

This clone was detected only once. The chain recombines TRBV27 with TRBJ1-2; no clear D. Germline CDR1 is MNHEY and CDR2 is SMNVEV (reference sequence). V was clipped by 3 bases and J by 8 bases, with 19 bases between them. CDR3 length equals 15 residues. The CDR3 spells CASSFQSSSRAGYTF. CDR3 nucleotide sequence: TGTGCCAGCAGTTTTCAATCCTCTTCGAGGGCGGGCTACACCTTC.

The chain couples TRBV5-3 to TRBJ2-1; TRBD2 matches at 10 bases. TRBV5-3 is designated an ORF whose function remains uncertain. After removal of 0 bases from V and 5 bases from J, the junction contained 5 bases not matched to a gene. There are 16 residues in the CDR3. The CDR3 is CARSLGLAGWHNEQFF. CDR3 DNA sequence: TGTGCCAGAAGCTTGGGACTAGCGGGTTGGCACAATGAGCAGTTCTTC.

The chain uses TRBV2 and TRBJ1-2; D is unresolved. This CDR3 comprises 11 residues. Germline loops: CDR1 SNHLY, CDR2 FYNNEI. Trimming stripped 10 bases from V and 3 bases from J, with 9 bases between. CDR3 coding DNA: TGTGCCACCCGTCCTGACTATGGCTACACCTTC. Amino acids: CATRPDYGYTF. The full variable domain, completed using reference TRBV2 and TRBJ1-2, is EPEVTQTPSHQVTQMGQEVILRCVPISNHLYFYWYRQILGQKVEFLVSFYNNEISEKSEIFDDQFSVERPDGSNFTLKIRSTKLEDSAMYFCATRPDYGYTFGSGTRLTVV.

The rearrangement links TRBV12-3 or TRBV12-4 to TRBJ1-5; D ambiguous. CDR3 length: 13 amino acids. Trimming pared 5 bases from V and 6 bases from J, leaving 11 bases between. CDR3 nucleotides: TGTGCCAGCAGTCTGGCCGGCGGTCAGCCCCAGCATTTT. Translation gives CASSLAGGQPQHF.

DNA for the CDR3: TGTGCCAGCAGCCCCAGGATTCGCTCCTATAATTCACCCCTCCACTTT. The encoded protein is CASSPRIRSYNSPLHF. The V and J genes are TRBV5-6 and TRBJ1-6; D unclear. V was pared by 4 bases and J by 0 bases, with 11 bases between. Germline V gives CDR1 SGHDT, CDR2 YYEEEE. This CDR3 has 16 residues.

The chain is built from TRBV27 and TRBJ1-6; 7 bases line up with TRBD1. The CDR3 is 15 residues long. Germline lookup yields CDR1 MNHEY and CDR2 SMNVEV (reference sequence). V dropped 3 bases and J dropped 3; count of bases not matched to a gene: 2. The CDR3 loop is CASSFRDSYNSPLHF. The CDR3, as DNA: TGTGCCAGCAGTTTCCGGGACAGCTATAATTCACCCCTCCACTTT.

V usage is TRBV28 and J usage is TRBJ1-6; TRBD1 matches at 9 bases. V shed 7 bases, J shed 9 bases, and the junction held 7 bases outside the gene matches. Looked up from germline, CDR1 is MDHEN and CDR2 is SYDVKM. The CDR3 totals 14 residues. In DNA, the CDR3 is TGTGCCAGCACCCTGACAGGGGGTCGTTCACCCCTCCACTTT. Encoded protein: CASTLTGGRSPLHF.

The chain combines TRBV19 with TRBJ2-4; TRBD2 might be the D (5 bases). This CDR3 has 13 amino acids. Germline V CDR1 and CDR2: LNHDA, SQIVND (reference sequence). Trimming shortened V by 4 bases and J by 13 bases, and 17 bases separated the two germline ends. CDR3 in amino acids: CASSTPPTREQYF. The CDR3, as DNA: TGTGCCAGTAGTACCCCGCCCACTAGGGAACAGTACTTC. The full variable domain, with the rest looked up from reference TRBV19 and TRBJ2-4, is DGGITQSPKYLFRKEGQNVTLSCEQNLNHDAMYWYRQDPGQGLRLIYYSQIVNDFQKGDIAEGYSVSREKKESFPLTVTSAQKNPTAFYLCASSTPPTREQYFGAGTRLSVL.

J is TRBJ2-1 and V is TRBV29-1, with a possible D match to TRBD2 (6 bases). This CDR3 region has 11 residues. Per the germline V gene, CDR1 is SQVTM and CDR2 is ANQGSEA. V shed 5 bases and J shed 10 bases, with 12 bases lying between them. CDR3 sequence (DNA): TGCAGCGTTCGATGGGGGAGGGAGCAGTTCTTC. Protein product: CSVRWGREQFF.

The chain employs TRBV4-1 and TRBJ2-1, with D unclear. The CDR3 has 14 residues. CDR1 is MGHRA and CDR2 is YSYEKL in the germline V gene. The germline V and J ends were trimmed by 5 bases and 7 bases, with 15 bases remaining between them. CDR3 region: CASSFDPGWNEQFF. The CDR3 nucleotides are TGCGCCAGCAGCTTCGACCCCGGGTGGAATGAGCAGTTCTTC.

The rearrangement joins TRBV5-1 to TRBJ2-2; the match to TRBD1 covers 11 bases. The CDR3 has 16 residues. V shed 3 bases, J shed 7 bases, and the junction held 8 bases outside the gene matches. The germline V gene encodes CDR1 SGHRS and CDR2 YFSETQ. Here the CDR3 DNA reads TGCGCCAGCAGCTCCTGGACAGGGGGCGTTGGCGGGGAGCTGTTTTTT. Amino acid sequence: CASSSWTGGVGGELFF. Full variable domain (remainder filled in from reference TRBV5-1 and TRBJ2-2): KAGVTQTPRYLIKTRGQQVTLSCSPISGHRSVSWYQQTPGQGLQFLFEYFSETQRNKGNFPGRFSGRQFSNSRSEMNVSTLELGDSALYLCASSSWTGGVGGELFFGEGSRLTVL.

CDR3 nucleotides: TGCGCCAGCAGCCCGGGGGGCGGGGAAGAGACCCAGTACTTC. Translated, it gives CASSPGGGEETQYF. The V gene is TRBV5-1, the J gene TRBJ2-5, with D possibly being TRBD2 (7 bases). Germline-derived CDR1 and CDR2 are SGHRS and YFSETQ. This CDR3 has 14 residues. The germline V and J ends were trimmed by 4 bases and 3 bases, with 13 bases remaining between them.

This sequence joins TRBV19 and TRBJ1-5; D call uncertain. With 3 bases removed from V and 3 bases from J, the gap between germline ends came to 15 bases. The CDR3 sequence is 16 residues long. Per the germline V gene, CDR1 is LNHDA and CDR2 is SQIVND (reference sequence). DNA for the CDR3: TGTGCCAGTAGTATTGGAGGGTTCGGTAACAATCAGCCCCAGCATTTT. Protein: CASSIGGFGNNQPQHF.

V and J are TRBV7-9 and TRBJ2-7, with D tentatively TRBD2 (6 bases). The V and J ends lost 5 bases and 5 bases respectively, with 13 bases between them. This CDR3 has 13 residues. Germline CDR1 and CDR2: SEHNR and FQNEAQ (reference sequence). DNA of the CDR3: TGTGCCAGCAGCCCCGGAGGGTCGGACGAGCAGTACTTC. This codes for CASSPGGSDEQYF.

This rearrangement joins TRBV28 to TRBJ2-2; tentatively, D is TRBD1 (6 bases). With 7 bases removed from V and 6 bases from J, the gap between germline ends came to 18 bases. The CDR3 is made up of 15 amino acids. Germline V gives CDR1 MDHEN, CDR2 SYDVKM. CDR3 sequence reads: CASNPSQGRAGELFF. In DNA, the CDR3 is TGTGCCAGCAACCCATCGCAGGGGCGCGCCGGGGAGCTGTTTTTT.

CDR3 sequence (DNA): TGTGCCAGCAGTTTACTAGCGGGAGCTTTTCCCTACGAGCAGTACTTC. As protein: CASSLLAGAFPYEQYF. The rearrangement uses TRBV27 and TRBJ2-7; the match to TRBD2 covers 10 bases. CDR3 length: 16 residues. CDR1 MNHEY and CDR2 SMNVEV come from the germline V gene (reference sequence). With V trimmed by 2 bases and J by 2 bases, 6 bases remained unmatched.

The chain recombines TRBV27 with TRBJ2-5; 8 nucleotides agree with TRBD2. The germline gives CDR1 MNHEY, CDR2 SMNVEV (reference sequence). The J segment lost 4 bases and the V segment lost 7 bases, leaving 11 bases of the junction unmatched. There are 15 residues in the CDR3. The CDR3 bases are TGTGCCAGCACTCGCATCGGGAGCGGGGGAGAGACCCAGTACTTC. Translated, it gives CASTRIGSGGETQYF.

V and J are TRBV11-2 and TRBJ2-5, with a weak D call TRBD2 (6 bases). From germline, CDR1 is SGHAT and CDR2 FQNNGV. V lost 3 bases to trimming and J lost 5 bases, with 10 bases between them. There are 13 residues in the CDR3. The CDR3: CASSFTSLETQYF. The CDR3 bases are TGTGCCAGCAGCTTTACTAGCCTGGAGACCCAGTACTTC.

The chain has TRBV10-3 and TRBJ1-4, with D uncertain. The CDR3 sequence is 12 residues long. Trimming stripped 3 bases from V and 11 bases from J, with 10 bases between. Germline-derived CDR1 and CDR2 are ENHRY and SYGVKD. The chain's CDR3 is CAISDESRKLFF. The CDR3 nucleotides are TGTGCCATCAGTGATGAGTCCAGGAAACTGTTTTTT.

This chain joins TRBV9 and TRBJ1-3; 7 bases map to TRBD1. Germline trimming cut 4 bases from V and 5 bases from J; bases unmatched to any gene: 6. Germline V gene lookup returns CDR1 SGDLS and CDR2 YYNGEE. This CDR3 contains 14 residues. The CDR3 is CASSPGDSRNTIYF. The CDR3 DNA sequence: TGTGCCAGCAGCCCCGGGGACAGCCGAAACACCATATATTTT.